This T cell receptor beta chain derives from a study of radiotherapy plus CTLA-4 blockade in lung cancer. This clone has more than one count but fewer than ten. CDR1 and CDR2 (germline): DFQATT, SNEGSKA (reference sequence). CDR3 length equals 11 residues. Only in-frame clones appear in the TCRdb table, and some are missing; sequencing was by immunoSEQ multiplex PCR. The sample records roughly 86,000 clones, roughly four fifths being singletons. The study treated chemo-refractory metastatic non-small-cell lung cancer patients with focal radiation plus ipilimumab CTLA-4 blockade. This chain links TRBV20-1 with TRBJ2-5, with D possibly matching TRBD1 (6 bases). Gene TRBJ2-7 matches the end of the DNA better, so the J call may be wrong. The sample consisted of peripheral blood, taken from a patient treated with radiotherapy plus ipilimumab. This clonotype was obtained from a human donor with non-small cell lung cancer who had stable disease on radiotherapy plus ipilimumab. The CDR3 spells CSAGGPLEQYF. The CDR3 DNA is TGCAGTGCTGGGGGCCCCCTCGAGCAGTACTTC.